This T cell receptor (beta chain) was documented in a study of spatial heterogeneity in lung cancer. The wider study: Follow-up PBMC samples were sequenced when available, at a median of around 23 months after resection. General observations from the study: Blood contained ubiquitous expanded tumor TCRs more at resection than at follow-up.

V lost 5 bases, J lost 7 bases, and 14 bases lay in between. The CDR3 loop spans 13 amino acids. The germline V gene has CDR1 SQVTM and CDR2 ANQGSEA. From the 5' RACE reads, TCRdb called clonotypes with MiXCR, one entry per CDR3 protein. The table shows about 46,000 distinct CDR3 sequences, with 12% occurring only once. For this clonotype: As yet, its antigen is unknown.

The sample's time point: blood at routine non-recurrence follow-up after resection. Tumor, nontumor lung or frozen PBMC supplied whole RNA, sequenced without sorting. Sequenced material: PBMCs, taken at follow-up. The V call is TRBV29-1, the J call TRBJ2-2; D gene unclear. This TCR was sampled from a male donor with early-stage non-small cell lung cancer. The CDR3 is CSVFVQSDGELFF. The CDR3 nucleotides read TGCAGCGTTTTCGTACAGTCGGACGGGGAGCTGTTTTTT.